This T cell receptor (beta chain) was identified during a study of technical replicates of blood from a few donors. Repertoires were generated with immunoSEQ multiplex PCR, while TCRdb's copy carries only in-frame clones and drops some. The sample has under 100,000 clones; roughly 96% are singletons. Looked up from germline, CDR1 is MNHNY and CDR2 is SVGAGI (reference sequence). The CDR3 is made up of 13 amino acids. V was pared by 10 bases and J by 4 bases, with 6 bases of the junction left unmatched. The sequenced sample was T cells isolated from PBMCs. The chain uses TRBV6-6 and TRBJ2-1; TRBD2 agrees at 8 bases. This TCR derives from a human donor in good health. Written as DNA, the CDR3 is TGTGCCATCGCCGGGACTAGATACAATGAGCAGTTCTTC. Its protein is CAIAGTRYNEQFF.